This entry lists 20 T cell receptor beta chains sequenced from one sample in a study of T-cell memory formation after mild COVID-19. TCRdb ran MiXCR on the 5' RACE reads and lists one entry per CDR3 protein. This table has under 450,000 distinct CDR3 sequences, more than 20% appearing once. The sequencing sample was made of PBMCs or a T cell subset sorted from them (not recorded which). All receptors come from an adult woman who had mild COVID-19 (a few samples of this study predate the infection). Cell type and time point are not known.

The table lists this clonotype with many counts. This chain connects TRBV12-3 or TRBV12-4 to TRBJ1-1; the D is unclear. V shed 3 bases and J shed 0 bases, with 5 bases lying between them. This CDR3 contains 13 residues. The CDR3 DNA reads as TGTGCCAGCAGTTTGGCAATGAACACTGAAGCTTTCTTT. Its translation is CASSLAMNTEAFF.

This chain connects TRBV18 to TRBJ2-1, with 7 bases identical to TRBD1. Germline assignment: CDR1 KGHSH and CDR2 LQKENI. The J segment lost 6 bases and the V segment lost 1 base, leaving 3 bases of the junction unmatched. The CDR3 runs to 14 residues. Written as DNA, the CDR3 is TGTGCCAGCTCACCACGACAGGGTGCCAATGAGCAGTTCTTC. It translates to CASSPRQGANEQFF. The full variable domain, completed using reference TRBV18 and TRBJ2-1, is NAGVMQNPRHLVRRRGQEARLRCSPMKGHSHVYWYRQLPEEGLKFMVYLQKENIIDESGMPKERFSAEFPKEGPSILRIQQVVRGDSAAYFCASSPRQGANEQFFGPGTRLTVL.

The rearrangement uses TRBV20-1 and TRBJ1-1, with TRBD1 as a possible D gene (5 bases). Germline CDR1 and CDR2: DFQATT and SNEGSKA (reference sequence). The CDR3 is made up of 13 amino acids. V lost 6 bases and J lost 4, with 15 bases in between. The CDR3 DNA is TGCAGTGCACGTAATACAGGCGGCACTGAAGCTTTCTTT. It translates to CSARNTGGTEAFF.

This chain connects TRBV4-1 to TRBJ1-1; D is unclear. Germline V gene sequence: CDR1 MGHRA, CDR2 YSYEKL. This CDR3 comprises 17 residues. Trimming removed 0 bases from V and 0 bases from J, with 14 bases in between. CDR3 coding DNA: TGCGCCAGCAGCCAAGATAGACCTACCCTAATGAACACTGAAGCTTTCTTT. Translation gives CASSQDRPTLMNTEAFF.

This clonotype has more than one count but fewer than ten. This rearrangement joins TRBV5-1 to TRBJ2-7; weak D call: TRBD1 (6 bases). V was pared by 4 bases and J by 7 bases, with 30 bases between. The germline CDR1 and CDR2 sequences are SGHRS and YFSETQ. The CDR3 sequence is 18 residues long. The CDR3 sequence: CASSPTRPLRQGWGEQYF. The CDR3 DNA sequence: TGCGCCAGCAGCCCTACCCGCCCTCTCCGTCAGGGGTGGGGAGAGCAGTACTTC. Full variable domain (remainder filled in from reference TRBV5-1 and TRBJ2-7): KAGVTQTPRYLIKTRGQQVTLSCSPISGHRSVSWYQQTPGQGLQFLFEYFSETQRNKGNFPGRFSGRQFSNSRSEMNVSTLELGDSALYLCASSPTRPLRQGWGEQYFGPGTRLTVT.

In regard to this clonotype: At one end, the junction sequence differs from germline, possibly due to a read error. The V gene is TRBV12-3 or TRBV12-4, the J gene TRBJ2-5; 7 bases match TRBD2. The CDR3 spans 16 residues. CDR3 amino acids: CASSFPHRGVQETQYF. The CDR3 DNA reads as TGTGCAAGCAGTTTCCCTCACCGGGGGGTCCAAGAGACCCAGTACTTC.

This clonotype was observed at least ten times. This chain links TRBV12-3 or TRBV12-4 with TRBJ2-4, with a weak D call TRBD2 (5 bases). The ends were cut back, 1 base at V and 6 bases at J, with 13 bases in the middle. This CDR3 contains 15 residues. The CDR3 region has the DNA TGTGCCAGCAGTTTAGGGCCGGGGTCGGCAAACATTCAGTACTTC. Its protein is CASSLGPGSANIQYF.

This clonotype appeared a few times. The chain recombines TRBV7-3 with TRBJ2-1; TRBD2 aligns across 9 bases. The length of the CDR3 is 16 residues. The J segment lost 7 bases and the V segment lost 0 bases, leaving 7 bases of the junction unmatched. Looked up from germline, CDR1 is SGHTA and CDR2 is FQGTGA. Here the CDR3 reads CASSLTRLAGRNEQFF. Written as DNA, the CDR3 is TGTGCCAGCAGCTTAACGCGGCTAGCGGGAAGGAATGAGCAGTTCTTC.

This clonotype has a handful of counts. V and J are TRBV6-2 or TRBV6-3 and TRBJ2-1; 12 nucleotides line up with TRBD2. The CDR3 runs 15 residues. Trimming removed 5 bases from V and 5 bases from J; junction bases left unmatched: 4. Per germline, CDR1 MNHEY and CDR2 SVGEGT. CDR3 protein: CASSHGLAGNNEQFF. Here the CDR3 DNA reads TGTGCCAGCAGTCATGGACTAGCGGGGAACAATGAGCAGTTCTTC.

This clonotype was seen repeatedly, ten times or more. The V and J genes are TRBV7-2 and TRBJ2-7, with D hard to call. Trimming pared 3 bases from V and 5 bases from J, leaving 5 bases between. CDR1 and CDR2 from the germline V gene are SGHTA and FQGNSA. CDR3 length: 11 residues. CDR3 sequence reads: CASSFNHEQYF. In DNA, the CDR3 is TGTGCCAGCAGCTTTAACCACGAGCAGTACTTC.

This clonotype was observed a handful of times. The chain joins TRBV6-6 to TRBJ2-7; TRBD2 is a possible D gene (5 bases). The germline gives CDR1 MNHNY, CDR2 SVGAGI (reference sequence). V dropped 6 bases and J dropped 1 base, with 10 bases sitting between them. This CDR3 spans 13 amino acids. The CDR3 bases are TGTGCCAGCAGCGAGGGATTTTCCTACGAGCAGTACTTC. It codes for CASSEGFSYEQYF.

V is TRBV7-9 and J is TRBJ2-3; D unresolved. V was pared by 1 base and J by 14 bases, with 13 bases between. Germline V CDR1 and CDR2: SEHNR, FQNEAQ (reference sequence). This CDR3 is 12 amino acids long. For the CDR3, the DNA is TGTGCCAGCAGCTTAGATATCATACCGGCGTATTTT. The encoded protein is CASSLDIIPAYF.

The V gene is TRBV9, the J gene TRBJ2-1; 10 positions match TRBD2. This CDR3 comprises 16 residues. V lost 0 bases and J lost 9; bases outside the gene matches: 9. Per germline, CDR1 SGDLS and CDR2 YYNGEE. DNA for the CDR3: TGTGCCAGCAGCGTAGATAAGCGGGGGGGCCGTAGTGAGCAGTTCTTC. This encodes CASSVDKRGGRSEQFF.

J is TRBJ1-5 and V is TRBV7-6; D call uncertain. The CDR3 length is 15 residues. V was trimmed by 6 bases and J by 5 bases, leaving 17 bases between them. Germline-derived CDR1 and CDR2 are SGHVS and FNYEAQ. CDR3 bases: TGTGCCAGCAGATCCGTCCTACGGAACGATCAGCCCCAGCATTTT. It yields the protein CASRSVLRNDQPQHF.

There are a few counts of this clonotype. The CDR3 spells CASSQVWRQGYQPQHF. The CDR3 bases are TGCGCCAGCAGCCAAGTATGGAGACAGGGGTATCAGCCCCAGCATTTT. V is TRBV4-1 and J is TRBJ1-5; 8 bases align to TRBD1. The CDR3 is made up of 16 amino acids. V dropped 1 base and J dropped 5; count of bases not matched to a gene: 7. Germline loops: CDR1 MGHRA, CDR2 YSYEKL.

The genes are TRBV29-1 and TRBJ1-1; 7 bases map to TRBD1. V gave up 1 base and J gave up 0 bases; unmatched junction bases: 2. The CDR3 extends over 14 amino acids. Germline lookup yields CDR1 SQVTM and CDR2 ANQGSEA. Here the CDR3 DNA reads TGCAGCGTTGAAGGTACAGGGGTGAACACTGAAGCTTTCTTT. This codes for CSVEGTGVNTEAFF. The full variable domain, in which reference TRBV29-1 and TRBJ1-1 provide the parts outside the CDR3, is SAVISQKPSRDICQRGTSLTIQCQVDSQVTMMFWYRQQPGQSLTLIATANQGSEATYESGFVIDKFPISRPNLTFSTLTVSNMSPEDSSIYLCSVEGTGVNTEAFFGQGTRLTVV.

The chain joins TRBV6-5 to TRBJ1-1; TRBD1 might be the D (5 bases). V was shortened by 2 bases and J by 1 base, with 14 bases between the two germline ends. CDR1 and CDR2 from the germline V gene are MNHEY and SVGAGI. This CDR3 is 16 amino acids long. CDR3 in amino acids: CASSYDSGRRNTEAFF. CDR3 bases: TGTGCCAGCAGTTACGACTCAGGGAGAAGGAACACTGAAGCTTTCTTT.

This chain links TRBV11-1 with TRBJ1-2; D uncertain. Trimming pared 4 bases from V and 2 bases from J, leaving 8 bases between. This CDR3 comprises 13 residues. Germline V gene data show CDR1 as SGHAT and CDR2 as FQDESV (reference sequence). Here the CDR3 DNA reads TGTGCCAGCAGCTACAGAGGGAACTATGGCTACACCTTC. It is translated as CASSYRGNYGYTF.

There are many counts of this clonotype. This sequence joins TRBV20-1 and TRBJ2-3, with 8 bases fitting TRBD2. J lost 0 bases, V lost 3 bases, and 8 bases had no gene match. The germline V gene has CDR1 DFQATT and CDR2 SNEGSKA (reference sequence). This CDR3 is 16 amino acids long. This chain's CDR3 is CSASPILAASTDTQYF. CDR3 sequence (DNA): TGCAGTGCTAGCCCCATACTAGCGGCTAGCACAGATACGCAGTATTTT.

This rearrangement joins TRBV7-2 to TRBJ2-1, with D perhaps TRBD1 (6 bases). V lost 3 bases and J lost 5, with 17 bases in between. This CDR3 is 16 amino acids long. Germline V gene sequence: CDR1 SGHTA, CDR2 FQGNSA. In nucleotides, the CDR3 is TGTGCCAGCAGCTTCCAACCCGGGACACAAAACAATGAGCAGTTCTTC. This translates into CASSFQPGTQNNEQFF.